The clone carrying this T cell receptor beta chain has only one observation. Per the germline V gene, CDR1 is MDHEN and CDR2 is SYDVKM. This CDR3 is 16 amino acids long. Germline trimming cut 5 bases from V and 4 bases from J; bases unmatched to any gene: 11. PCR employed 60 Vbeta and 13 Jbeta primers. Produced via immunoSEQ multiplex PCR; TCRdb's table is partial and in-frame only. The repertoire holds around 150,000 clones, with 64% as singletons. The entry originates in a study of cytomegalovirus exposure and HLA in healthy donors. The sample taken for sequencing was PBMCs. V is TRBV28 and J is TRBJ2-1, with 7 bases matching TRBD2. The TCR was taken from a woman between 40 and 50 years old in good health and CMV-seronegative. The CDR3 bases are TGTGCCAGCAGTCCTATTTCTAGCGGCAGTTACAATGAGCAGTTCTTC. Amino acid sequence: CASSPISSGSYNEQFF.